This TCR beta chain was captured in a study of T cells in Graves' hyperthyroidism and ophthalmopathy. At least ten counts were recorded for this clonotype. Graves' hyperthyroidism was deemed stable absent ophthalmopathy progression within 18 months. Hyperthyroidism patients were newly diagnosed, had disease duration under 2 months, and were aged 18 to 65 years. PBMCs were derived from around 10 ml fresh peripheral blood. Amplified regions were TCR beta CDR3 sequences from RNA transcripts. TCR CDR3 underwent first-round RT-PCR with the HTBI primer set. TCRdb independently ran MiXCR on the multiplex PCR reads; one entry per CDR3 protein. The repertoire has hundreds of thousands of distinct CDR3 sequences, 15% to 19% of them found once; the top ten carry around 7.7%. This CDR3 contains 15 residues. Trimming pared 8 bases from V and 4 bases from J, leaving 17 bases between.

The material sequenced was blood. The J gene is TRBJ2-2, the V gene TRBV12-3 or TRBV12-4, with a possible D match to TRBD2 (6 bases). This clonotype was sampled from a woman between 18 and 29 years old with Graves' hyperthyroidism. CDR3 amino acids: CASGWGVPGTGELFF. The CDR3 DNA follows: TGTGCCAGCGGGTGGGGGGTTCCTGGCACCGGGGAGCTGTTTTTT.